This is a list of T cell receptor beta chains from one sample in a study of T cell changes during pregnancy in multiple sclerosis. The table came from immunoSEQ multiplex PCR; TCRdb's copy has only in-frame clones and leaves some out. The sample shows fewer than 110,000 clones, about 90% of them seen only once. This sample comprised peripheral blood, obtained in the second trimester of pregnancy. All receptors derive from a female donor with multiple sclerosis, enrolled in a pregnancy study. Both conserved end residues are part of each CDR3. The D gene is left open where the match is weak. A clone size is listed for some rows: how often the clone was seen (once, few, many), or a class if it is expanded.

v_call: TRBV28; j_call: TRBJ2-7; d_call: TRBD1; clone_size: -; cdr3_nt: TGTGCCAGCTTCGACAGGGGCTTCTACGAGCAGTACTTC; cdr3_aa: CASFDRGFYEQYF
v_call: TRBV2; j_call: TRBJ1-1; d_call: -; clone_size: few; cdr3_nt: TGTGCCAACCTAAGGGGTTTGAACACTGAAGCTTTCTTT; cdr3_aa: CANLRGLNTEAFF
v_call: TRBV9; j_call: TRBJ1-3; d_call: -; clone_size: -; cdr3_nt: TGTGCCAGCAGCGTAGGAGTTAGCTCTGGAAACACCATATATTTT; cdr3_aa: CASSVGVSSGNTIYF
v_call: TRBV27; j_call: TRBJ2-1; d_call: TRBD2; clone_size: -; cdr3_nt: TGTGCCAGCAGTCCACGACTAGCGGGAGAAAGCAATGAGCAGTTCTTC; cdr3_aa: CASSPRLAGESNEQFF
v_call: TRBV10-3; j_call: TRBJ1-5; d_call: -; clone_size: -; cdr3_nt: TGTGCCATCAGTGAGTACTCCCACCACAATCAGCCCCAGCATTTT; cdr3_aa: CAISEYSHHNQPQHF
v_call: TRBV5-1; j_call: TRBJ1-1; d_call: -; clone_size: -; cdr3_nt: TGCGCCAGCAGCTTGGGCTTCCCCCCCGAAACAACTGAAGCTTTCTTT; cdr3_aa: CASSLGFPPETTEAFF
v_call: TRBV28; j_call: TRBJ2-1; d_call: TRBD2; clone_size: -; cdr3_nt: TGTGCCAGCAGGTACGGCGGACTAGACTCCTACAATGAGCAGTTCTTC; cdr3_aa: CASRYGGLDSYNEQFF
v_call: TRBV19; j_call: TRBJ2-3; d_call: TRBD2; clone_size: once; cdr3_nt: TGTGCCAGTACCTCCCTAGCGGGAGGGCCCCCAGATACGCAGTATTTT; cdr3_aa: CASTSLAGGPPDTQYF
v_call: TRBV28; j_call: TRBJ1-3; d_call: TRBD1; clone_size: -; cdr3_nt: TGTGCCAGCAGCCCTAATCGACAGGGAGCGTCCGGAAACACCATATATTTT; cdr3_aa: CASSPNRQGASGNTIYF
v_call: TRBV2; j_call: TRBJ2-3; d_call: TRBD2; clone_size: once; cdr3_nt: TGTGCCAGCAGGGGGGGACTAGCGGAGCGCACTAGCACAGATACGCAGTATTTT; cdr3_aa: CASRGGLAERTSTDTQYF
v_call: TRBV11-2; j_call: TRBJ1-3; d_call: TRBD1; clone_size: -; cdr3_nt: TGTGCCAGCAGCTCGATTTGGACAGGCCGCTCTGGAAACACCATATATTTT; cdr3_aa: CASSSIWTGRSGNTIYF
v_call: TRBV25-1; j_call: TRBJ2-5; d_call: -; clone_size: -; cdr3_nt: TGTGCCCGGGATCCAACCAGGGCTGGAGGGGAGACCCAGTACTTC; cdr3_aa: CARDPTRAGGETQYF
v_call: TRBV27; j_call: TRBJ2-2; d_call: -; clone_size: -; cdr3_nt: TGTGCCAGCAGTTTACAGGGATGGAGAACAACCGGGGAGCTGTTTTTT; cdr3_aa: CASSLQGWRTTGELFF